This T cell receptor (beta chain) was sequenced during a study of neurological immune-mediated disorders. Germline V gives CDR1 LNHNV, CDR2 YYDKDF (reference sequence). This CDR3 comprises 13 residues. The V end was cut by 1 base, the J end by 6 bases, with 7 bases between. In its sample, this clonotype was seen many times. The time point was: longitudinal time-point 2. cDNA was made by 5'RACE with 10-nucleotide random UMIs. TCRdb called the 5' RACE reads again in MiXCR, with one record for every CDR3 protein. This table has some 60,000 distinct CDR3 sequences, 9.7% appearing once. Sequenced input: PBMCs. This clonotype was obtained from a man in his thirties or forties in good health. The chain carries TRBV15 and TRBJ1-5, with D hard to call. The CDR3 nucleotides are TGTGCCACCAGCAGAGTTGGTGGTCAGCCCCAGCATTTT. The encoded protein is CATSRVGGQPQHF.